These T cell receptor beta chains were read from a single sample in a study of control samples from healthy donors and cancer patients. Here immunoSEQ multiplex PCR was the method, and the copy in TCRdb shows in-frame clones only, minus some. The table has tens of thousands of clones, about nine tenths seen once. Sequencing used PBMCs. The source of these receptors is a man in his 60s with head and neck cancer. Both conserved end residues are part of each CDR3. D genes are given only for firm matches. The size entry is marked missing in some rows and otherwise reads once, few, many or a size class.

v_gene: TRBV10-1
abundance: NA
d_gene: NA
j_gene: TRBJ2-1
CDR3nt: TGCGCCAGGCGTGTCTCCTACAATGAGCAGTTCTTC
CDR3aa: CARRVSYNEQFF

v_gene: TRBV6-5
abundance: NA
d_gene: NA
j_gene: TRBJ2-3
CDR3nt: TGTGCCAGCACCCCTCTGGGGACTAGCACAGATACGCAGTATTTT
CDR3aa: CASTPLGTSTDTQYF

v_gene: TRBV12-3/TRBV12-4
abundance: once
d_gene: TRBD1
j_gene: TRBJ1-1
CDR3nt: TGTGCCAGCAGTTGGGACAGATCGAAAGCTTTCTTT
CDR3aa: CASSWDRSKAFF

v_gene: TRBV7-9
abundance: NA
d_gene: TRBD2
j_gene: TRBJ2-1
CDR3nt: TGTGCCAGCAGCTTAGCGCGAGGGACTAGCGGGATCTATGAGCAGTTCTTC
CDR3aa: CASSLARGTSGIYEQFF

v_gene: TRBV3-1/TRBV3-2
abundance: NA
d_gene: TRBD2
j_gene: TRBJ2-7
CDR3nt: TGTGCCAGCAGCCACGGACTAGCCTCCTACGAGCAGTACTTC
CDR3aa: CASSHGLASYEQYF

v_gene: TRBV6-2/TRBV6-3
abundance: NA
d_gene: TRBD2
j_gene: TRBJ2-7
CDR3nt: TGTGCCAGCAGTTACGGGACTAGCGGGGGGCCATCCTACGAGCAGTACTTC
CDR3aa: CASSYGTSGGPSYEQYF

v_gene: TRBV2
abundance: NA
d_gene: NA
j_gene: TRBJ2-2
CDR3nt: TGTGCCAGCAGTTTGACAGCGAACACCGGGGAGCTGTTTTTT
CDR3aa: CASSLTANTGELFF

v_gene: TRBV21-1
abundance: NA
d_gene: NA
j_gene: TRBJ2-1
CDR3nt: TGTGCCAGCAGCAAACGGCTATCGGGAGGGCCCAATGAGCAGTTCTTC
CDR3aa: CASSKRLSGGPNEQFF

v_gene: TRBV10-3
abundance: NA
d_gene: NA
j_gene: TRBJ2-7
CDR3nt: TGTGCCATCAGGGGGGTTGGGGCTCGCTACGAGCAGTACTTC
CDR3aa: CAIRGVGARYEQYF

v_gene: TRBV10-3
abundance: once
d_gene: NA
j_gene: TRBJ1-2
CDR3nt: TGTGCCATCAGTCAGTTGCAGGGGAGTTCTAAGACCTTC
CDR3aa: CAISQLQGSSKTF

v_gene: TRBV7-2
abundance: NA
d_gene: NA
j_gene: TRBJ1-6
CDR3nt: TGTGCCAGCAGCTTAAGTAAGATCTCCTATAATTCACCCCTCCACTTT
CDR3aa: CASSLSKISYNSPLHF

v_gene: TRBV5-6
abundance: NA
d_gene: TRBD2
j_gene: TRBJ2-1
CDR3nt: TGTGCCAGCAGACCTAGCGGGGGTGGGAATGAGCAGTTCTTC
CDR3aa: CASRPSGGGNEQFF

v_gene: TRBV6-2/TRBV6-3
abundance: medium-sized
d_gene: NA
j_gene: TRBJ2-3
CDR3nt: TGTGCCAGCAGCTTGCAAGAATCGACAGATACGCAGTATTTT
CDR3aa: CASSLQESTDTQYF

v_gene: TRBV28
abundance: NA
d_gene: NA
j_gene: TRBJ1-4
CDR3nt: TGTGCCAGCAGTTTACCTCAGGCCTTCATGGACAGACCTATGCTGTTTTTT
CDR3aa: CASSLPQAFMDRPMLFF

v_gene: TRBV7-8
abundance: NA
d_gene: TRBD2
j_gene: TRBJ2-7
CDR3nt: TGTGCCAGCGGGGTGGCGGGGGGTAACGAGCAGTACTTC
CDR3aa: CASGVAGGNEQYF

v_gene: TRBV19
abundance: NA
d_gene: TRBD1
j_gene: TRBJ2-7
CDR3nt: TGTGCCAGTAGTCCCCACAGGGGAAGGGTGTACGAGCAGTACTTC
CDR3aa: CASSPHRGRVYEQYF

v_gene: TRBV5-1
abundance: few
d_gene: TRBD1
j_gene: TRBJ1-2
CDR3nt: TGCGCCAGCAGCGAGGGACAGGGAGGGGGAATTTATGGCTACACCTTC
CDR3aa: CASSEGQGGGIYGYTF

v_gene: TRBV19
abundance: NA
d_gene: TRBD1
j_gene: TRBJ2-6
CDR3nt: TGTGCCAGTAGTATAGCCACAGGGGGCTATCTTTTAGCCAACGTCCTGACTTTC
CDR3aa: CASSIATGGYLLANVLTF

v_gene: TRBV2
abundance: NA
d_gene: NA
j_gene: TRBJ1-1
CDR3nt: TGTGCCAGCAAGGGCGATGGGGACACTGAAGCTTTCTTT
CDR3aa: CASKGDGDTEAFF

v_gene: TRBV6-1
abundance: NA
d_gene: NA
j_gene: TRBJ2-7
CDR3nt: TGTGCCAGCAGTGAAATCCTGCTTAGGTCCTACGAGCAGTACTTC
CDR3aa: CASSEILLRSYEQYF

v_gene: TRBV11-2
abundance: NA
d_gene: NA
j_gene: TRBJ1-5
CDR3nt: TGTGCCAGCAGCTTAGATCGGGGGCCCAATCAGCCCCAGCATTTT
CDR3aa: CASSLDRGPNQPQHF

v_gene: TRBV7-3
abundance: once
d_gene: NA
j_gene: TRBJ1-1
CDR3nt: TGTGCCAGCAGCTTCACAGAGAACACTGAAGCTTTCTTT
CDR3aa: CASSFTENTEAFF

v_gene: TRBV28
abundance: NA
d_gene: NA
j_gene: TRBJ2-2
CDR3nt: TGTGCCAGCAGTTCGTCCGGGGAGCTGTTTTTT
CDR3aa: CASSSSGELFF

v_gene: TRBV5-5
abundance: few
d_gene: NA
j_gene: TRBJ1-1
CDR3nt: TGTGCCAGCAGCTTAGCGGTGAACACTGAAGCTTTCTTT
CDR3aa: CASSLAVNTEAFF